This TCR beta chain was observed in a study of graft-versus-host responses after intestinal transplantation. Study-wide background: Multivisceral, liver-intestinal, or isolated intestinal transplants were received by the recipients. Tacrolimus and steroids were given for 3 to 4 years to all recipients after anti-thymocyte globulin induction. Study-level results: Where graft-donor T cell macrochimerism was present, patients had high graft-versus-host to host-versus-graft clonal ratios in allografts. The marrow of recipients harbored GvH clones, and ileum or blood showed some of them first.

The authors processed graft tissue to release intraepithelial and lamina propria lymphocytes. The V and J ends lost 0 bases and 0 bases, in that order; junction bases with no gene match: 5. The germline V gene encodes CDR1 LNHDA and CDR2 SQIVND (reference sequence). The CDR3 contains 17 residues. Sequencing used immunoSEQ multiplex PCR; TCRdb keeps in-frame clones, though not all of them. Of around 18,000 clones detected, roughly 82% appear once; the ten largest clones hold around 6%. Worth noting for this clone: Its antigen is unknown.

This TCR came from a human patient who received an intestinal transplant, so some T cells may come from the graft donor. The sample in question was ileum tissue, obtained 17 days after transplant. The rearrangement links TRBV19 to TRBJ2-1; 7 bases fit TRBD1. CDR3 DNA: TGTGCCAGTAGTATAGATCTATCAGGGGGCTCCTACAATGAGCAGTTCTTC. Protein: CASSIDLSGGSYNEQFF.